This section outlines one T cell receptor (beta chain) sequence together with its context. Study processing details: Estimated nucleated cell counts came from reference gene primer amplification. The protocol was immunoSEQ multiplex PCR, while the TCRdb copy is restricted to in-frame clones and leaves out a portion. The V and J calls and clone size come from that table; D and trimming were worked out from the DNA. Of 110,000 or so clones listed, around nine tenths were seen once; the top ten hold 8% to 9%. The germline V gene has CDR1 SGHNT and CDR2 YYREEE (reference sequence). The CDR3 is made up of 16 amino acids. J gave up 2 bases and V 3 bases, and 7 bases lay outside the gene matches. This specimen comes from a study of blood T cell repertoires in COVID-19. Study summary: From the United States, Italy and Spain came samples of acute and convalescent COVID-19. From T cells, B-cell-depleted T cells, or PBMCs came the material, which was cDNA or gDNA.

Sequencing was performed on peripheral blood. The sequence derives from a woman aged 65 to 85 who had recovered from COVID-19. The chain employs TRBV5-4 and TRBJ1-4, with TRBD1 matching 7 bases. The CDR3 nucleotides read TGTGCCAGCAGCTCCCACCCGGGACAGACTAATGAAAAACTGTTTTTT. It yields the protein CASSSHPGQTNEKLFF. Based on the CDR3 plus reference TRBV5-4 and TRBJ1-4, the full variable domain is ETGVTQSPTHLIKTRGQQVTLRCSSQSGHNTVSWYQQALGQGPQFIFQYYREEENGRGNFPPRFSGLQFPNYSSELNVNALELDDSALYLCASSSHPGQTNEKLFFGSGTQLSVL.